Listed below are T cell receptor beta chains from one sample, sequenced in a study of T cells in Graves' hyperthyroidism and ophthalmopathy. Using its own MiXCR run on the multiplex PCR reads, TCRdb lists one record per CDR3 protein. The sample holds roughly 530,000 distinct CDR3 sequences; about a sixth are singletons and the top ten take roughly a sixth. The sample consisted of blood. The receptor set was obtained from a woman between 18 and 29 years old with Graves' ophthalmopathy. Both conserved end residues are part of each CDR3. Each record gives: J gene, D gene, clone size, V gene, CDR3 protein, CDR3 DNA. A D gene is named only where the DNA matches it firmly. Expanded clones get a size class; other rows say once, few or many, or leave the size out.

j_call: TRBJ2-5; d_call: -; clone_size: few; v_call: TRBV7-6; cdr3_aa: CASALGGRETQYF; cdr3_nt: TGTGCCAGCGCGTTGGGGGGCCGAGAGACCCAGTACTTC
j_call: TRBJ2-1; d_call: -; clone_size: many; v_call: TRBV20-1; cdr3_aa: CSAPPWTYNEQFF; cdr3_nt: TGCAGTGCTCCGCCCTGGACCTACAATGAGCAGTTCTTC
j_call: TRBJ1-5; d_call: -; clone_size: -; v_call: TRBV15; cdr3_aa: CATSRGREENQPQHF; cdr3_nt: TGTGCCACCAGCAGAGGCCGGGAAGAAAATCAGCCCCAGCATTTT
j_call: TRBJ2-7; d_call: -; clone_size: -; v_call: TRBV9; cdr3_aa: CASSVQSGYEQYF; cdr3_nt: TGTGCCAGCAGCGTACAGTCCGGCTACGAGCAGTACTTC
j_call: TRBJ1-1; d_call: -; clone_size: few; v_call: TRBV27; cdr3_aa: CASRTDSPNTEAFF; cdr3_nt: TGTGCCAGCAGGACCGACAGCCCGAACACTGAAGCTTTCTTT
j_call: TRBJ2-7; d_call: -; clone_size: many; v_call: TRBV14; cdr3_aa: CASSQDSESSYEQYF; cdr3_nt: TGTGCCAGCAGCCAAGATTCCGAAAGCTCCTACGAGCAGTACTTC
j_call: TRBJ1-2; d_call: TRBD1; clone_size: few; v_call: TRBV4-2; cdr3_aa: CASSPNPGQGGPGYGYTF; cdr3_nt: TGTGCCAGCAGCCCGAACCCCGGACAGGGGGGCCCTGGCTATGGCTACACCTTC
j_call: TRBJ2-7; d_call: TRBD2; clone_size: -; v_call: TRBV6-1; cdr3_aa: CASGVFLAGEAHEQYF; cdr3_nt: TGTGCCAGCGGAGTCTTTCTAGCGGGGGAGGCCCACGAGCAGTACTTC
j_call: TRBJ1-5; d_call: -; clone_size: many; v_call: TRBV3-1; cdr3_aa: CASSQDIGNQPQHF; cdr3_nt: TGTGCCAGCAGCCAAGATATCGGAAATCAGCCCCAGCATTTT
j_call: TRBJ2-3; d_call: TRBD2; clone_size: few; v_call: TRBV19; cdr3_aa: CASSRAGEGTDTQYF; cdr3_nt: TGTGCCAGTAGTAGAGCGGGGGAGGGCACAGATACGCAGTATTTT
j_call: TRBJ2-4; d_call: -; clone_size: -; v_call: TRBV7-6; cdr3_aa: CASSLDRDSKNIQYF; cdr3_nt: TGTGCCAGCAGCTTAGACAGGGATAGTAAAAACATTCAGTACTTC
j_call: TRBJ1-1; d_call: TRBD1; clone_size: many; v_call: TRBV7-2; cdr3_aa: CASSYYRGRSTEAFF; cdr3_nt: TGTGCCAGCAGCTATTACAGGGGACGGAGCACTGAAGCTTTCTTT
j_call: TRBJ2-1; d_call: -; clone_size: -; v_call: TRBV4-3; cdr3_aa: CASSPLRTSTYNEQFF; cdr3_nt: TGCGCCAGCAGCCCCCTTAGAACGTCCACCTACAATGAGCAGTTCTTC
j_call: TRBJ1-2; d_call: -; clone_size: few; v_call: TRBV10-3; cdr3_aa: CAISESPNYGYTF; cdr3_nt: TGTGCCATCAGTGAGTCCCCGAACTATGGCTACACCTTC
j_call: TRBJ2-3; d_call: -; clone_size: many; v_call: TRBV2; cdr3_aa: CASKRLALADTQYF; cdr3_nt: TGTGCCAGCAAGAGGCTAGCGCTCGCAGATACGCAGTATTTT
j_call: TRBJ2-1; d_call: -; clone_size: many; v_call: TRBV5-1; cdr3_aa: CASSLVGTPLEQFF; cdr3_nt: TGCGCCAGCAGCTTGGTCGGGACCCCTTTGGAGCAGTTCTTC
j_call: TRBJ2-5; d_call: -; clone_size: -; v_call: TRBV5-4; cdr3_aa: CASGALQETQYF; cdr3_nt: TGTGCCAGCGGGGCACTACAAGAGACCCAGTACTTC
j_call: TRBJ2-7; d_call: TRBD1; clone_size: many; v_call: TRBV7-2; cdr3_aa: CASSPWTGNSYEQYF; cdr3_nt: TGTGCCAGCAGCCCATGGACAGGGAACTCCTACGAGCAGTACTTC
j_call: TRBJ2-2; d_call: TRBD2; clone_size: many; v_call: TRBV28; cdr3_aa: CASSLGLAGGSTGELFF; cdr3_nt: TGTGCCAGCAGTTTAGGACTAGCGGGAGGGAGCACCGGGGAGCTGTTTTTT
j_call: TRBJ2-1; d_call: -; clone_size: -; v_call: TRBV29-1; cdr3_aa: CSAVTVRYPLSSYNEQFF; cdr3_nt: TGCAGCGCTGTGACCGTAAGATATCCCCTAAGCTCCTACAATGAGCAGTTCTTC
j_call: TRBJ1-4; d_call: -; clone_size: -; v_call: TRBV6-5; cdr3_aa: CASSHDWTDEKLFF; cdr3_nt: TGTGCCAGCAGTCACGACTGGACGGATGAAAAACTGTTTTTT
j_call: TRBJ2-5; d_call: TRBD2; clone_size: many; v_call: TRBV10-3; cdr3_aa: CAISETPGLAGSGAETQYF; cdr3_nt: TGTGCCATCAGTGAGACCCCGGGACTAGCGGGATCGGGAGCAGAGACCCAGTACTTC
j_call: TRBJ2-7; d_call: -; clone_size: many; v_call: TRBV13; cdr3_aa: CASSPQGAYEQYF; cdr3_nt: TGTGCCAGCAGCCCTCAAGGAGCCTACGAGCAGTACTTC
j_call: TRBJ1-1; d_call: TRBD1; clone_size: -; v_call: TRBV5-1; cdr3_aa: CASSSWSSLGQVGTEAFF; cdr3_nt: TGCGCCAGCAGCAGTTGGTCGTCCCTCGGACAGGTTGGCACTGAAGCTTTCTTT
j_call: TRBJ1-6; d_call: -; clone_size: -; v_call: TRBV12-3/TRBV12-4; cdr3_aa: CASSIMGVAYGSPLHF; cdr3_nt: TGTGCCAGCAGCATTATGGGGGTGGCATACGGGTCACCCCTCCACTTT
j_call: TRBJ2-1; d_call: TRBD2; clone_size: many; v_call: TRBV4-2; cdr3_aa: CASSQEPSGSTYNEQFF; cdr3_nt: TGTGCCAGCAGCCAAGAGCCTAGCGGGAGCACTTACAATGAGCAGTTCTTC
j_call: TRBJ1-5; d_call: -; clone_size: many; v_call: TRBV19; cdr3_aa: CASSADSYWNSNQPQHF; cdr3_nt: TGTGCCAGTAGTGCGGACAGCTACTGGAATAGCAATCAGCCCCAGCATTTT
j_call: TRBJ2-3; d_call: -; clone_size: many; v_call: TRBV7-2; cdr3_aa: CASSLDRGAADTQYF; cdr3_nt: TGTGCCAGCAGCTTAGATCGGGGGGCAGCAGATACGCAGTATTTT
j_call: TRBJ2-5; d_call: -; clone_size: many; v_call: TRBV3-1; cdr3_aa: CASSQGRGDQETQYF; cdr3_nt: TGTGCCAGCAGCCAAGGCCGCGGGGACCAAGAGACCCAGTACTTC
j_call: TRBJ2-1; d_call: -; clone_size: -; v_call: TRBV27; cdr3_aa: CASSLSGGAYYNEQFF; cdr3_nt: TGTGCCAGCAGTTTATCGGGCGGAGCCTACTACAATGAGCAGTTCTTC
j_call: TRBJ1-1; d_call: -; clone_size: many; v_call: TRBV12-5; cdr3_aa: CASDFEGLTFF; cdr3_nt: TGTGCTAGTGACTTCGAGGGGTTGACTTTCTTT
j_call: TRBJ1-1; d_call: TRBD1; clone_size: -; v_call: TRBV12-3/TRBV12-4; cdr3_aa: CASTVTGTGSEAFF; cdr3_nt: TGTGCCAGCACCGTCACCGGGACAGGGAGTGAAGCTTTCTTT
j_call: TRBJ1-1; d_call: -; clone_size: many; v_call: TRBV6-1; cdr3_aa: CASRQLGGNTEAFF; cdr3_nt: TGTGCCAGCAGACAACTAGGGGGGAACACTGAAGCTTTCTTT
j_call: TRBJ1-2; d_call: TRBD1; clone_size: many; v_call: TRBV10-2; cdr3_aa: CASIDSGGGVGYTF; cdr3_nt: TGCGCCAGCATCGACTCAGGGGGTGGAGTTGGCTACACCTTC
j_call: TRBJ1-1; d_call: -; clone_size: many; v_call: TRBV28; cdr3_aa: CASSLGEGGGNTEAFF; cdr3_nt: TGTGCCAGCAGTTTAGGGGAGGGGGGCGGGAACACTGAAGCTTTCTTT
j_call: TRBJ2-1; d_call: -; clone_size: many; v_call: TRBV11-3; cdr3_aa: CASSPSPSNEQFF; cdr3_nt: TGTGCCAGCAGCCCCTCCCCTAGTAATGAGCAGTTCTTC
j_call: TRBJ1-1; d_call: TRBD1; clone_size: -; v_call: TRBV7-9; cdr3_aa: CASNEQGTEAFF; cdr3_nt: TGTGCCAGCAACGAACAGGGGACTGAAGCTTTCTTT
j_call: TRBJ2-3; d_call: TRBD2; clone_size: -; v_call: TRBV7-2; cdr3_aa: CASSLVSGKTDTQYF; cdr3_nt: TGTGCCAGCAGCTTAGTTAGCGGGAAGACAGATACGCAGTATTTT
j_call: TRBJ1-2; d_call: -; clone_size: many; v_call: TRBV6-2/TRBV6-3; cdr3_aa: CASRHDDRRLGYTF; cdr3_nt: TGTGCCAGCAGGCACGATGACCGCCGACTAGGCTACACCTTC